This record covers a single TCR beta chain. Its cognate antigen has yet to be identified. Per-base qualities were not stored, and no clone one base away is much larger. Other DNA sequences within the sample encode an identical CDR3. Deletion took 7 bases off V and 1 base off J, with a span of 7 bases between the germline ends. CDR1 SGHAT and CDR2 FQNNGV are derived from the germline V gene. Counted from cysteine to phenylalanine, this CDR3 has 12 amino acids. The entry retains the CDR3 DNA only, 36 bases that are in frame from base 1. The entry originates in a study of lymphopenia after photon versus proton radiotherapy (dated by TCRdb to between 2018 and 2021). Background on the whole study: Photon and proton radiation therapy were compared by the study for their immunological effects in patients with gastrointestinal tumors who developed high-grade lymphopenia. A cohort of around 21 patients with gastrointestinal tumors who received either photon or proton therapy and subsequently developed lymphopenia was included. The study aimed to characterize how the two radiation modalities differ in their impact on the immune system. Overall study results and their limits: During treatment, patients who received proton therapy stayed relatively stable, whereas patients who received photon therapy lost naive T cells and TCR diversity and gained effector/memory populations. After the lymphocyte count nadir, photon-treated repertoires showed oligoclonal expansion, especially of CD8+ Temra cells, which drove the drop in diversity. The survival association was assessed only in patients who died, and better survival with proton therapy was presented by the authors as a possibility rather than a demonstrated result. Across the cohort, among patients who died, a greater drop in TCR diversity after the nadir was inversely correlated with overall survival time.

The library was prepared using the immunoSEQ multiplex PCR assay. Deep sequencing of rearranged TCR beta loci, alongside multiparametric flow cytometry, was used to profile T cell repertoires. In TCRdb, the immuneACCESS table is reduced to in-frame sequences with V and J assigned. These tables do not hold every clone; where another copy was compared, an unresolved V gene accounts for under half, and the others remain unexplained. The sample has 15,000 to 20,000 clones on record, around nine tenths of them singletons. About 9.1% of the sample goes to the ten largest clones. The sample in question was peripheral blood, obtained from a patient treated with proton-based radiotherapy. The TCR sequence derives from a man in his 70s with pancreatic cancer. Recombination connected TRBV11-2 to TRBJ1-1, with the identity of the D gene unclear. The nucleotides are TGTGCCAGCAATAGGCCGAACACTGAAGCTTTCTTT. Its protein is CASNRPNTEAFF.